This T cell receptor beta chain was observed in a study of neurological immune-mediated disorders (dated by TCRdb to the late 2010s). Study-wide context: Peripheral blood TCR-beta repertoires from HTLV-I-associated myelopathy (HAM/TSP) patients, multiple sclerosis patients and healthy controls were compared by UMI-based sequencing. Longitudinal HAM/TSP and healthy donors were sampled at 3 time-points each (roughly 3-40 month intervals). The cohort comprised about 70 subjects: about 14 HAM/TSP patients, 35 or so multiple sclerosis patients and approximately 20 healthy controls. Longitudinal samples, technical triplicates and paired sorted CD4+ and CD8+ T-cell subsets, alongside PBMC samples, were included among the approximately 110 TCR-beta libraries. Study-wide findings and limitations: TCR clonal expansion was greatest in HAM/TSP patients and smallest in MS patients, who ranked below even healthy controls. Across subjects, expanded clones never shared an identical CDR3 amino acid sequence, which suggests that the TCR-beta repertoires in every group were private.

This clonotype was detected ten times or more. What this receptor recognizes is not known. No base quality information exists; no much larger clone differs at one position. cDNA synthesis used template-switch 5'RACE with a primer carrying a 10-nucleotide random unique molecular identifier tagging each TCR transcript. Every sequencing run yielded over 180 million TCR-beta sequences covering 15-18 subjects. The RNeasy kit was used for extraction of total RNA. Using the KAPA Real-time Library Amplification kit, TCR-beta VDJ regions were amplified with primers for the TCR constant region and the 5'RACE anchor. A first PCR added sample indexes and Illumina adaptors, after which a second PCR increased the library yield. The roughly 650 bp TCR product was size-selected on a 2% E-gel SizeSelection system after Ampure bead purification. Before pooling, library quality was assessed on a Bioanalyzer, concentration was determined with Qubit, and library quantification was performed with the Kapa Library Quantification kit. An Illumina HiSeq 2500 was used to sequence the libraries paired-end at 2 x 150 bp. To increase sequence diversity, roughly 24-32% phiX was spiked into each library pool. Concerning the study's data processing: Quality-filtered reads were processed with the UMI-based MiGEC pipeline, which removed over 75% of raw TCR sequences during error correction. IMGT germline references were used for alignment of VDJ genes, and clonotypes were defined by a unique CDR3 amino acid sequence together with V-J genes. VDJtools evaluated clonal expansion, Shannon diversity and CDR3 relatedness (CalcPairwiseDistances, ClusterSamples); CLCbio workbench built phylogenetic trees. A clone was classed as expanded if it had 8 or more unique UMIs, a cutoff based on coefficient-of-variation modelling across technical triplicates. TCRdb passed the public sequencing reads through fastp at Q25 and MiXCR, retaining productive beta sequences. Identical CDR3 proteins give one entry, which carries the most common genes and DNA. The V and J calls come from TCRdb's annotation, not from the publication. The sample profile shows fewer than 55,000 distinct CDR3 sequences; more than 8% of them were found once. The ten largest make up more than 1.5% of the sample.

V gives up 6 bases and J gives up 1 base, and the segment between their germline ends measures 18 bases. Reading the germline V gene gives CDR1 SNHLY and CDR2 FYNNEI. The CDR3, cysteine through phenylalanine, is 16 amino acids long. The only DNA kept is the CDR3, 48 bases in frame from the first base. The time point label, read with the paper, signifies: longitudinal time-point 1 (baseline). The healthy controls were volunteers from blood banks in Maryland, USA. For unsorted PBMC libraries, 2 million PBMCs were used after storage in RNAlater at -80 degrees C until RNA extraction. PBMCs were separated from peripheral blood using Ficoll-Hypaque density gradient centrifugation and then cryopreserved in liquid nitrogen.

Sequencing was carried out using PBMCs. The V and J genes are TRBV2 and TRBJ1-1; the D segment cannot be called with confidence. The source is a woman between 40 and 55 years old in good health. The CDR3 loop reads CASRTSRKAQNTEAFF. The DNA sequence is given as TGTGCCAGCAGGACGTCGAGAAAGGCCCAGAACACTGAAGCTTTCTTT.